The table lists the clone carrying this TCR beta chain with a count of one. Its antigen remains unknown. J was trimmed by 6 bases and V by 5 bases; bases with no gene match: 7. The CDR3 spans 14 residues. The source of the sample is a study of post-analysis software for immune sequencing data. The study's findings and limits: Same-batch samples co-clustered strongly by F measure. Normalized Chao1 diversity in multiple sclerosis patients fell significantly below that of controls. Among 5 or 6 TRBV segments more frequent in patients than controls were TRBV5-6, TRBV5-1 and TRBV20-1.

Unique molecular identifiers were carried by the TCR beta cDNA libraries. One entry per CDR3 protein results from TCRdb running MiXCR on the PCR reads. Here the sample spans 550,000 to 700,000 distinct CDR3 sequences, 44% being singletons. The rearrangement links TRBV12-3 or TRBV12-4 to TRBJ2-4; TRBD2 matches 7 bases. The sample taken for sequencing was blood. The TCR was taken from a girl under 18 with multiple sclerosis. The CDR3 DNA reads as TGTGCCAGCAGTCTCGGAGTAGCGGGAAACATTCAGTACTTC. Its translation: CASSLGVAGNIQYF.